This T cell receptor (beta chain) was captured in a study of blood T cell repertoires in COVID-19. The study drew participants aged about 18 to 90 years from some 24 US areas. Clinical history reported by participants formed the basis on which cohorts were assigned. Methods used by the authors: Cell counts per sample came from amplifying reference gene primers. Profiling relied on immunoSEQ multiplex PCR, and the TCRdb table lists in-frame clones only, not all of them. V and J calls and clone size follow that table, whereas D and trimming were derived from the DNA. The sample holds 200,000 or so clones, about four fifths seen once. The sample comprised PBMCs or T cells enriched from blood (not recorded which). The origin of this receptor is a man between 40 and 49 years old who had recovered from COVID-19.

CDR3 sequence reads: CASSFPGGQSDTQYF. DNA for the CDR3: TGTGCCAGCAGCTTCCCGGGGGGGCAATCAGATACGCAGTATTTT. This chain links TRBV11-2 with TRBJ2-3; 8 positions match TRBD2. CDR3 length: 15 amino acids. The germline V gene has CDR1 SGHAT and CDR2 FQNNGV. V was clipped by 3 bases and J by 4 bases; unmatched bases: 6. The variable domain in full, with the rest retrieved from reference TRBV11-2 and TRBJ2-3, is EAGVAQSPRYKIIEKRQSVAFWCNPISGHATLYWYQQILGQGPKLLIQFQNNGVVDDSQLPKDRFSAERLKGVDSTLKIQPAKLEDSAVYLCASSFPGGQSDTQYFGPGTRLTVL.